Listed here is a single T cell receptor (beta chain). Its antigen is not yet known. Base qualities are missing; no much larger clone stands one base away. These data originate in a study of blood T cell repertoires in COVID-19 (dated by TCRdb to 2020 to 2022). Study-wide context: Samples covering the acute and convalescent phases of COVID-19 were provided by collaborators in the United States, Italy and Spain. The material from the prospective study consisted of cDNA or gDNA derived from T cells, B-cell-depleted T cells, or PBMCs. Subjects who had been exposed to COVID-19, were actively infected with it, or had recovered from it provided the deeply sampled blood TCRbeta repertoires that made up the dataset. A freely available public database, intended as a resource for researchers studying the immune response to SARS-CoV-2, is where the repertoires were released. Samples came from the ongoing ImmuneRACE study (first 160 participants) plus 1,254 subjects from 6 global collaborators. The sample metadata nearly always contained a de-identified subject ID, COVID-19 status, age in years and sex. HLA class I and class II types, where available, came from metadata supplied by the sample provider rather than from assay-based typing. The study at large found these results: Clinical and demographic metadata were provided uncurated, with the amount varying by source and participant.

Collaborating institutions collected whole blood in K2EDTA tubes following their own protocols. For TCRbeta analysis, collaborator samples were shipped as frozen whole blood, as isolated PBMCs, or as DNA extracted from either sample type. The immunoSEQ Assay, a bias-controlled multiplex PCR, was used to amplify TCRbeta CDR3 regions from genomic DNA. The paper's data handling went like this. Within the assay, amplification of reference gene primers was used to estimate how many nucleated cells each sample contained. Sequence reads were collapsed and filtered to measure the absolute abundance of every unique TCRbeta CDR3 rearrangement. For each sample, productive Simpson clonality was calculated as the square root of Simpson's diversity index over productive rearrangements. What TCRdb holds here is the immuneACCESS table cut down to in-frame rearrangements. Part of the clones is not present; checked against another copy, under half of the missing clones reflect an unresolved V gene, and the others are unexplained. D and trimming come from the DNA, and the V and J calls and clone size come from that table. Within this sample are roughly 670,000 clones, with 85% to 90% of them counted one time only. More than 0.25% of the sample lies in the top ten.

Deletion took 2 bases off V and 2 bases off J, with a span of 4 bases between the germline ends. CDR1 and CDR2 were assigned from the germline V gene as MGHDK and SYGVNS. From the cysteine up to the phenylalanine, the CDR3 has a length of 12 residues. Only CDR3 DNA is held: 36 bases, read in frame from base 1. Sequencing input: peripheral blood. This clonotype was obtained from a woman younger than 35 with acute or convalescent COVID-19. Recombination linked TRBV25-1 to TRBJ2-7; no D gene is confidently identified. This receptor carries the CDR3 CASSENTYEQYF. The DNA reads as follows: TGTGCCAGCAGTGAAAACACCTACGAGCAGTACTTC.